The 29 T cell receptor beta chains below come from one sample, sequenced in a study of neurological immune-mediated disorders. TCRdb itself ran the 5' RACE reads through MiXCR, one entry per CDR3 protein. The repertoire has about 55,000 distinct CDR3 sequences, less than 5% of them found once; the top ten carry roughly 3.1%. Sequencing was done on a sample of PBMCs. These receptors were collected from a man aged 50-59 years with multiple sclerosis.

This clonotype was seen ten or more times. The rearrangement links TRBV20-1 to TRBJ2-4, with D maybe TRBD2 (6 bases). The germline CDR1 and CDR2 sequences are DFQATT and SNEGSKA (reference sequence). The V and J ends lost 1 base and 7 bases respectively, with 14 bases between them. This CDR3 is 14 amino acids long. The CDR3: CSARGPPAGNIQYF. As DNA, the CDR3 is TGCAGTGCTAGAGGACCGCCGGCGGGGAACATTCAGTACTTC.

This clonotype was seen at least ten times. The J gene is TRBJ1-6, the V gene TRBV20-1; 9 bases agree with TRBD1. Unmatched junction bases numbered 4, after V lost 3 bases and J lost 4 bases. The CDR3 runs 15 residues. The germline V gene encodes CDR1 DFQATT and CDR2 SNEGSKA (reference sequence). CDR3: CSASSGTGYNSPLHF. The CDR3 DNA is TGCAGTGCTAGCTCCGGGACAGGGTATAATTCACCCCTCCACTTT.

This clonotype came up many times. The gene calls are TRBV7-9 and TRBJ1-1; D not certain. The CDR3 spans 13 residues. Germline V CDR1 and CDR2: SEHNR, FQNEAQ (reference sequence). Trimming removed 4 bases at V and 1 base at J, with 7 bases between. The CDR3 loop is CASSSTRNTEAFF. The DNA for the CDR3 is TGTGCCAGCAGCTCTACAAGGAACACTGAAGCTTTCTTT.

This clonotype showed up many times. The rearrangement links TRBV28 to TRBJ2-2; 7 bases map to TRBD1. The CDR3 contains 14 residues. The germline gives CDR1 MDHEN, CDR2 SYDVKM. Germline trimming cut 4 bases from V and 3 bases from J; bases unmatched to any gene: 2. CDR3 bases: TGTGCCAGCAGTTCCGGACAGGACACCGGGGAGCTGTTTTTT. This translates into CASSSGQDTGELFF.

This clonotype showed up many times. For the CDR3, the DNA is TGTGCCAGCAGTTCCAGGAAGGCGTATAATTCACCCCTCCACTTT. The encoded protein is CASSSRKAYNSPLHF. V usage is TRBV12-3 or TRBV12-4 and J usage is TRBJ1-6; D is ambiguous. This CDR3 spans 15 amino acids. Trimming took 4 bases from V and 4 from J, leaving 11 bases between them.

This clonotype came up a few times. This chain connects TRBV6-5 to TRBJ2-7; possibly TRBD2 for D (5 bases). Germline V gene data show CDR1 as MNHEY and CDR2 as SVGAGI. The CDR3 extends over 13 amino acids. Deletions cut 1 base from V and 3 bases from J, with 7 bases between. DNA for the CDR3: TGTGCCAGCAGTTACTACCGGGGCTACGAGCAGTACTTC. Translating it yields CASSYYRGYEQYF.

This clonotype appeared many times. The chain employs TRBV5-1 and TRBJ2-1, with 13 nucleotides matching TRBD2. Trimming removed 5 bases from V and 9 bases from J; junction bases left unmatched: 8. The CDR3 has 15 amino acids. The germline V gene encodes CDR1 SGHRS and CDR2 YFSETQ. CDR3 in DNA: TGCGCCAGCAGTCGGACTAGCGGGAGTCTCGGTGAGCAGTTCTTC. Its translation: CASSRTSGSLGEQFF.

This clonotype is medium-sized. The V call is TRBV10-3, the J call TRBJ2-5; no firm D call. The CDR3 is 14 amino acids. The germline V and J ends were trimmed by 3 bases and 6 bases, with 14 bases remaining between them. The V gene's germline CDR1 is ENHRY and CDR2 SYGVKD. The CDR3 DNA follows: TGTGCCATCAGTGATTGGGCAGGCGCGAAGACCCAGTACTTC. It codes for CAISDWAGAKTQYF.

The chain recombines TRBV5-1 with TRBJ1-5; no definite D call. V was trimmed by 0 bases and J by 6 bases, leaving 7 bases between them. The CDR3 extends over 13 amino acids. The germline CDR1 and CDR2 sequences are SGHRS and YFSETQ. CDR3 DNA sequence: TGCGCCAGCAGCTTGGAATACGGTCAGCCCCAGCATTTT. As protein: CASSLEYGQPQHF.

The table lists this clonotype with many counts. This chain links TRBV24-1 with TRBJ2-2; D is uncertain. Trimming left V 7 bases short and J 6 bases short, with 17 bases between. The V gene's germline CDR1 is KGHDR and CDR2 SFDVKD. CDR3 length: 15 residues. The CDR3 region has the DNA TGTGCCACCAGCCGGACCGGGTCTCTGGCCGGGGAGCTGTTTTTT. Translated: CATSRTGSLAGELFF.

Many counts were recorded for this clonotype. The J gene is TRBJ2-1, the V gene TRBV20-1, with D tentatively TRBD2 (6 bases). V was clipped by 5 bases and J by 8 bases, with 16 bases between them. There are 13 residues in the CDR3. Germline CDR1 and CDR2: DFQATT and SNEGSKA (reference sequence). The CDR3 coding sequence is TGCAGTGCTCCCCCCCTAGGAGGGTATGAGCAGTTCTTC. This encodes CSAPPLGGYEQFF.

This clonotype was picked up many times. The CDR3 reads CASSYSTSGRETQYF. CDR3 in DNA: TGTGCCAGCAGTTACTCGACTAGCGGGAGAGAGACCCAGTACTTC. The chain carries TRBV6-5 and TRBJ2-5, with 12 bases that match TRBD2. With 0 bases clipped from V and 4 bases from J, the junction kept 0 bases outside the gene matches. The CDR3 contains 15 residues. Germline V gene sequence: CDR1 MNHEY, CDR2 SVGAGI.

This clonotype was picked up a small number of times. The chain uses TRBV20-1 and TRBJ2-5, with D unresolved. The CDR3 consists of 14 residues. V lost 0 bases to trimming and J lost 2 bases, with 10 bases between them. CDR1 is DFQATT, CDR2 SNEGSKA, per germline (reference sequence). CDR3 nucleotide sequence: TGCAGTGCTAGAGATCCGGCGTGGCAAGAGACCCAGTACTTC. This encodes CSARDPAWQETQYF.

This clonotype was recorded many times. The rearrangement uses TRBV6-1 and TRBJ1-5; 8 nucleotides agree with TRBD1. This CDR3 region has 16 residues. Germline CDR1 reads MNHNS; CDR2 reads SASEGT. Trimming at V came to 7 bases and at J to 3 bases, leaving 11 bases not matched to a gene. The CDR3 sequence: CASNQARQGYNQPQHF. CDR3 sequence (DNA): TGTGCCAGCAACCAAGCCCGACAGGGGTACAATCAGCCCCAGCATTTT.

This clonotype was observed at least ten times. The rearrangement uses TRBV7-9 and TRBJ2-3, with D unresolved. CDR1 and CDR2 (germline): SEHNR, FQNEAQ (reference sequence). V dropped 7 bases and J dropped 0 bases, with 8 bases sitting between them. The CDR3 is 13 amino acids. The CDR3 loop reads CASTPGSTDTQYF. DNA for the CDR3: TGTGCCAGCACTCCGGGTAGCACAGATACGCAGTATTTT.

This clonotype was observed at least ten times. The rearrangement joins TRBV12-3 or TRBV12-4 to TRBJ2-7, with D hard to call. V shed 4 bases and J shed 7 bases, with 29 bases lying between them. The CDR3 consists of 18 residues. CDR3 in amino acids: CASSSGLRLDQPYREQYF. The CDR3 nucleotides read TGTGCCAGCAGTTCCGGTTTGAGATTGGACCAACCTTACCGAGAGCAGTACTTC.

This clonotype has ten or more counts. The V call is TRBV29-1, the J call TRBJ1-1; D is unresolved. Germline CDR1 is SQVTM and CDR2 is ANQGSEA. The ends were cut back, 7 bases at V and 6 bases at J, with 18 bases in the middle. The CDR3 covers 13 residues. The CDR3 loop reads CSEFREAHPEAFF. CDR3 bases: TGCAGCGAATTCCGGGAAGCCCATCCTGAAGCTTTCTTT.

This clonotype was observed many times. The rearrangement joins TRBV4-2 to TRBJ2-2; a possible D gene is TRBD2 (6 bases). Germline lookup yields CDR1 LGHNA and CDR2 YNFKEQ. V was trimmed by 2 bases and J by 10 bases, leaving 14 bases between them. This CDR3 spans 14 amino acids. The CDR3 DNA reads TGTGCCAGCAGCCAACTCGGGACTCCCGAGGAGCTGTTTTTT. Protein product: CASSQLGTPEELFF.

This clonotype was found many times. The V and J genes are TRBV18 and TRBJ1-4, with a weak D call TRBD1 (5 bases). The CDR3 runs 14 residues. The germline CDR1 and CDR2 sequences are KGHSH and LQKENI. V was clipped by 1 base and J by 4 bases, with 7 bases between them. In DNA form, the CDR3 reads TGTGCCAGCTCACCACAGGGGCTTAATGAAAAACTGTTTTTT. Protein sequence: CASSPQGLNEKLFF.

This clonotype occurred many times. This chain connects TRBV28 to TRBJ2-7; D gene uncertain. The CDR3 extends over 16 amino acids. CDR1 is MDHEN, CDR2 SYDVKM, per germline. Trimming stripped 4 bases from V and 0 bases from J, with 16 bases between. This CDR3 reads CASSSRLTVSSYEQYF. For the CDR3, the DNA is TGTGCCAGCAGTTCGAGGTTAACAGTCAGCTCCTACGAGCAGTACTTC.

This clonotype was counted ten times or more. The chain carries TRBV7-9 and TRBJ1-5; tentatively, D is TRBD1 (5 bases). The CDR3 totals 11 residues. Trimming stripped 9 bases from V and 9 bases from J, with 12 bases between. In germline, CDR1 is SEHNR, CDR2 FQNEAQ (reference sequence). CDR3 amino acids: CARRRDGPQHF. CDR3 bases: TGTGCCAGGAGGAGGGACGGGCCCCAGCATTTT.

This clonotype was picked up many times. The rearrangement uses TRBV5-4 and TRBJ2-2; the D gene is possibly TRBD2 (6 bases). This CDR3 comprises 14 residues. Germline CDR1 SGHNT, CDR2 YYREEE (reference sequence). V lost 5 bases and J lost 5, with 13 bases in between. Here the CDR3 DNA reads TGTGCCAGCAGGGTGACCCGGGGGACCGGGGAGCTGTTTTTT. Protein product: CASRVTRGTGELFF.

In its sample, this clonotype was seen many times. The chain recombines TRBV27 with TRBJ2-2; 12 bases align to TRBD1. The V and J ends lost 6 bases and 6 bases, in that order; junction bases with no gene match: 5. This CDR3 has 15 residues. Germline V CDR1 and CDR2: MNHEY, SMNVEV (reference sequence). CDR3 sequence reads: CASRRDRGHAGELFF. CDR3 sequence (DNA): TGTGCCAGCAGACGGGACAGGGGGCACGCCGGGGAGCTGTTTTTT.

Ten or more counts support this clonotype. The chain carries TRBV10-3 and TRBJ2-2; D unresolved. This CDR3 has 13 amino acids. Trimming took off 7 bases at V and 6 bases at J, with 12 bases between the two ends. CDR1 is ENHRY, CDR2 SYGVKD, per germline. DNA of the CDR3: TGTGCCATCAAAGGCTCCGGGTCCGGGGAGCTGTTTTTT. This gives the protein CAIKGSGSGELFF.

This clonotype turned up a few times. A much bigger clone sits one base away, suggesting this may be a read error. This rearrangement joins TRBV7-2 to TRBJ1-3, with 8 bases matching TRBD1. Germline CDR1 is SGHTA and CDR2 is FQGNSA. The CDR3 extends over 15 amino acids. CDR3 nucleotide sequence: TGTGCCAGCATCTTACTCCAGGGGGCAGGAAACACCATATATTTT. Protein sequence: CASILLQGAGNTIYF.

This clonotype was counted ten times or more. This chain uses TRBV6-6 with TRBJ2-7, with TRBD1 as a possible D gene (6 bases). Germline V gene sequence: CDR1 MNHNY, CDR2 SVGAGI (reference sequence). Deletions cut 8 bases from V and 1 base from J, with 18 bases between. The length of the CDR3 is 15 residues. CDR3 DNA sequence: TGTGCCAGCCTCTCGGCTCAGGACAGATCCTACGAGCAGTACTTC. Protein: CASLSAQDRSYEQYF.

The V gene is TRBV5-1, the J gene TRBJ2-3, with D perhaps being TRBD1 or TRBD2 (7 bases each). The germline CDR1 and CDR2 sequences are SGHRS and YFSETQ. Trimming stripped 5 bases from V and 3 bases from J, with 13 bases between. There are 14 residues in the CDR3. CDR3 in amino acids: CASSPGGGTDTQYF. In DNA form, the CDR3 reads TGCGCCAGCAGTCCAGGGGGGGGTACAGATACGCAGTATTTT.

This clonotype came up many times. This chain uses TRBV20-1 with TRBJ2-7; TRBD1 matches at 8 bases. CDR1 and CDR2 from the germline V gene are DFQATT and SNEGSKA (reference sequence). This CDR3 has 13 amino acids. Losses at the gene ends were 6 bases for V and 2 bases for J; bases not matched to a gene: 6. Here the CDR3 DNA reads TGCAGTGCCCCCGACAGGGGCGCCTACGAGCAGTACTTC. It encodes CSAPDRGAYEQYF.

This clonotype was seen repeatedly, ten times or more. CDR3 in amino acids: CSAATSTQGVLNTEAFF. CDR3 DNA: TGCAGTGCTGCCACTTCAACACAGGGTGTCCTGAACACTGAAGCTTTCTTT. The gene calls are TRBV20-1 and TRBJ1-1, with a weak D call TRBD1 (6 bases). This CDR3 spans 17 amino acids. From germline, CDR1 is DFQATT and CDR2 SNEGSKA (reference sequence). Between the trimmed V and J ends, which lost 5 bases and 0 bases, there was a span of 22 bases.